Presented here are 18 T cell receptor beta chains from one specimen sequenced in a study of cytomegalovirus exposure and HLA in healthy donors. The PCR contained 60 Vbeta and 13 Jbeta primers. Assay used: immunoSEQ multiplex PCR; TCRdb lists only in-frame clones, some missing. The sample lists 100,000 to 150,000 clones; roughly 78% were seen once. The specimen was PBMCs. These receptors all come from a man aged 30-40 years in good health and CMV-seronegative.

The gene calls are TRBV2 and TRBJ2-7; possible D gene TRBD1, 6 bases. Germline CDR1 SNHLY, CDR2 FYNNEI. CDR3 length equals 12 residues. V was clipped by 6 bases and J by 9 bases, with 15 bases between them. CDR3 protein: CASSSTGGGQYF. DNA for the CDR3: TGTGCCAGCAGCTCGACTGGGGGCGGGCAGTACTTC.

This CDR3 is CSIPGAAMRETQYF. The CDR3 DNA follows: TGCAGCATACCTGGGGCGGCAATGCGTGAGACCCAGTACTTC. The chain couples TRBV29-1 to TRBJ2-5, with D perhaps matching TRBD1 (5 bases). V was trimmed by 8 bases and J by 5 bases, leaving 21 bases between them. This CDR3 contains 14 residues. The germline V gene encodes CDR1 SQVTM and CDR2 ANQGSEA. Full variable domain (outside the CDR3, taken from reference TRBV29-1 and TRBJ2-5): SAVISQKPSRDICQRGTSLTIQCQVDSQVTMMFWYRQQPGQSLTLIATANQGSEATYESGFVIDKFPISRPNLTFSTLTVSNMSPEDSSIYLCSIPGAAMRETQYFGPGTRLLVL.

The chain links TRBV19 to TRBJ2-1; 8 bases agree with TRBD2. V was pared by 7 bases and J by 3 bases, with 11 bases of the junction left unmatched. The CDR3 is 16 residues long. Germline CDR1 LNHDA, CDR2 SQIVND (reference sequence). The CDR3 nucleotides are TGTGCCAGTAACCCCCACCGCGGGGGGCTCTACAATGAGCAGTTCTTC. Translating gives CASNPHRGGLYNEQFF.

The gene calls are TRBV4-1 and TRBJ1-1; D not resolved. Germline V gene sequence: CDR1 MGHRA, CDR2 YSYEKL. With 0 bases removed from V and 1 base from J, the gap between germline ends came to 6 bases. This CDR3 has 14 residues. For the CDR3, the DNA is TGCGCCAGCAGCCAAGAACAGCAGAACACTGAAGCTTTCTTT. It yields the protein CASSQEQQNTEAFF.

J is TRBJ2-2 and V is TRBV6-1, with D maybe TRBD1 (6 bases). CDR1 is MNHNS, CDR2 SASEGT, per germline. The CDR3 is 14 residues long. V dropped 8 bases and J dropped 5 bases, with 15 bases sitting between them. In DNA form, the CDR3 reads TGTGCCAGCCAGGGGCTTAGGAAGACCGGGGAGCTGTTTTTT. It translates to CASQGLRKTGELFF.

The chain couples TRBV5-1 to TRBJ2-2, with TRBD2 identical over 9 bases. Trimming at V came to 2 bases and at J to 3 bases, leaving 5 bases not matched to a gene. Germline CDR1 SGHRS, CDR2 YFSETQ. The CDR3 loop spans 16 amino acids. This CDR3 reads CASSLGSGGYTGELFF. The CDR3 DNA sequence: TGCGCCAGCAGCTTAGGTAGCGGGGGATACACCGGGGAGCTGTTTTTT. Combining the CDR3 with reference TRBV5-1 and TRBJ2-2 gives the whole variable domain KAGVTQTPRYLIKTRGQQVTLSCSPISGHRSVSWYQQTPGQGLQFLFEYFSETQRNKGNFPGRFSGRQFSNSRSEMNVSTLELGDSALYLCASSLGSGGYTGELFFGEGSRLTVL.

This clone was picked up a small number of times. The chain employs TRBV6-5 and TRBJ2-7; TRBD1 is a possible D gene (6 bases). There are 14 residues in the CDR3. Germline CDR1 is MNHEY and CDR2 is SVGAGI. With 5 bases removed from V and 0 bases from J, the gap between germline ends came to 11 bases. CDR3 in DNA: TGTGCCAGCAGTAGACGGGACACCTCCTACGAGCAGTACTTC. Protein product: CASSRRDTSYEQYF.

The rearrangement uses TRBV7-9 and TRBJ2-2, with TRBD1 as a possible D gene (7 bases). In germline, CDR1 is SEHNR, CDR2 FQNEAQ (reference sequence). The CDR3 contains 15 residues. V was pared by 0 bases and J by 7 bases, with 12 bases between. This chain's CDR3 is CASSLAYRGGGELFF. CDR3 bases: TGTGCCAGCAGCTTAGCGTACAGGGGAGGCGGGGAGCTGTTTTTT.

The chain recombines TRBV7-9 with TRBJ1-2; D remains unclear. The CDR3 is 14 residues long. Germline V gene sequence: CDR1 SEHNR, CDR2 FQNEAQ (reference sequence). V lost 3 bases to trimming and J lost 0 bases, with 8 bases between them. The CDR3 bases are TGTGCCAGCAGCTTTCTTACAGCTAACTATGGCTACACCTTC. It translates to CASSFLTANYGYTF.

The chain links TRBV5-4 to TRBJ2-1, with a possible D match to TRBD1 (8 bases). There are 16 residues in the CDR3. Trimming stripped 4 bases from V and 4 bases from J, with 18 bases between. Per germline, CDR1 SGHNT and CDR2 YYREEE (reference sequence). Here the CDR3 DNA reads TGTGCCAGCAGCCAATCGGACAGGGAGGGGTACAATGAGCAGTTCTTC. Amino acids: CASSQSDREGYNEQFF. Complete variable domain (other parts from reference TRBV5-4 and TRBJ2-1): ETGVTQSPTHLIKTRGQQVTLRCSSQSGHNTVSWYQQALGQGPQFIFQYYREEENGRGNFPPRFSGLQFPNYSSELNVNALELDDSALYLCASSQSDREGYNEQFFGPGTRLTVL.

The gene calls are TRBV27 and TRBJ2-3, with a tentative D call TRBD2 (6 bases). Germline V gene data show CDR1 as MNHEY and CDR2 as SMNVEV (reference sequence). This CDR3 is built from 14 residues. With 1 base removed from V and 5 bases from J, the gap between germline ends came to 10 bases. In nucleotides, the CDR3 is TGTGCCAGCAGTTTATGGGGGGAGCGAGATACGCAGTATTTT. This gives the protein CASSLWGERDTQYF.

This sequence joins TRBV6-5 and TRBJ2-1; TRBD2 matches 9 bases. CDR1 is MNHEY and CDR2 is SVGAGI in the germline V gene. After removal of 6 bases from V and 5 bases from J, the junction contained 2 bases not matched to a gene. The CDR3 is 13 residues long. This CDR3 reads CASRPSGDNEQFF. The CDR3 region has the DNA TGTGCCAGCAGACCTAGCGGGGACAATGAGCAGTTCTTC.

This clone was counted a few times. V and J are TRBV2 and TRBJ2-2; the match to TRBD2 covers 7 bases. The CDR3 covers 16 residues. Germline V gene lookup returns CDR1 SNHLY and CDR2 FYNNEI. The V and J ends lost 6 bases and 6 bases, in that order; junction bases with no gene match: 13. The CDR3 sequence is CASRQEGLADPGELFF. CDR3 nucleotide sequence: TGTGCCAGCAGGCAAGAAGGCCTAGCGGACCCCGGGGAGCTGTTTTTT.

This sequence joins TRBV7-3 and TRBJ2-5, with TRBD2 as a possible D gene (5 bases). This CDR3 comprises 14 residues. V was shortened by 2 bases and J by 5 bases, with 12 bases between the two germline ends. Germline V gene lookup returns CDR1 SGHTA and CDR2 FQGTGA. The CDR3 sequence: CASSLGQPGETQYF. In DNA form, the CDR3 reads TGTGCCAGCAGCTTAGGGCAGCCGGGGGAGACCCAGTACTTC.

V is TRBV19 and J is TRBJ1-1, with a tentative D call TRBD1 (5 bases). The V gene's germline CDR1 is LNHDA and CDR2 SQIVND (reference sequence). This CDR3 comprises 15 residues. V was shortened by 4 bases and J by 1 base, with 13 bases between the two germline ends. In DNA form, the CDR3 reads TGTGCCAGTAGTACCGAGGACACGAAGAACACTGAAGCTTTCTTT. As protein: CASSTEDTKNTEAFF.

The chain employs TRBV5-4 and TRBJ2-1, with 8 nucleotides matching TRBD2. The junction had 4 bases not matched to a gene; V was cut back by 3 bases and J by 2 bases. The CDR3 runs to 15 residues. The germline gives CDR1 SGHNT, CDR2 YYREEE (reference sequence). The CDR3 loop is CASSSGGITYNEQFF. DNA of the CDR3: TGTGCCAGCAGCTCGGGGGGGATTACCTACAATGAGCAGTTCTTC.

As regards this clone: One junction end disagrees with the germline gene, perhaps due to a read error. The chain links TRBV28 to TRBJ1-2, with D maybe TRBD1 (6 bases). Germline CDR1 and CDR2: MDHEN and SYDVKM. This CDR3 has 13 amino acids. The CDR3 spells CVSSSGARVGYTF. CDR3 DNA sequence: TGTGTCAGCAGCTCAGGGGCTAGGGTGGGCTACACCTTC.

The rearrangement uses TRBV7-8 and TRBJ1-2, with 7 bases matching TRBD1. The CDR3 contains 14 residues. Per the germline V gene, CDR1 is SGHVS and CDR2 is FQNEAQ. V lost 9 bases to trimming and J lost 3 bases; unmatched junction nucleotides: 10. Here the CDR3 DNA reads TGTGCCAGTACTTCGTACAGGGGAGACTATGGCTACACCTTC. As protein: CASTSYRGDYGYTF.